These 25 T cell receptor beta chains originate from one sample sequenced in a study of Graves' ophthalmopathy and Graves' hyperthyroidism. Transcripts of RNA were the source for amplifying TCR beta CDR3 regions. Second-round multiplex PCR came after a first-round RT-PCR that employed HTBI primers. MiXCR, run by TCRdb on the multiplex PCR reads, gives a single entry per CDR3 protein. Of about 740,000 distinct CDR3 sequences in the sample, 40% were seen once. Sequences were obtained from peripheral blood. The receptors originated from an adult man with Graves' ophthalmopathy.

This clonotype showed up just once. One end of the junction varies from germline; a read error may be responsible. The chain couples TRBV12-5 to TRBJ1-1; D is unresolved. This CDR3 spans 12 amino acids. From germline, CDR1 is LGHNT and CDR2 FRNRAP. CDR3 region: CASSLGYSEAFF. CDR3 in DNA: TGTGCTAGTAGTTTGGGCTACAGTGAAGCTTTCTTT. Drawing the rest from reference TRBV12-5 and TRBJ1-1, the complete variable domain is DARVTQTPRHKVTEMGQEVTMRCQPILGHNTVFWYRQTMMQGLELLAYFRNRAPLDDSGMPKDRFSAEMPDATLATLKIQPSEPRDSAVYFCASSLGYSEAFFGQGTRLTVV.

At least ten counts were recorded for this clonotype. The V and J genes are TRBV29-1 and TRBJ1-3; TRBD1 aligns across 9 bases. The CDR3 spans 13 residues. CDR1 and CDR2 (germline): SQVTM, ANQGSEA. J was trimmed by 7 bases and V by 5 bases; bases with no gene match: 6. CDR3 nucleotide sequence: TGCAGCGTTTCACGGACAGGGGTCAACACCATATATTTT. Its translation: CSVSRTGVNTIYF.

The V gene is TRBV15, the J gene TRBJ1-2, with 7 bases aligning to TRBD1. CDR3 size: 16 residues. The J segment lost 1 base and the V segment lost 3 bases, leaving 8 bases of the junction unmatched. CDR1 and CDR2 from the germline V gene are LNHNV and YYDKDF (reference sequence). CDR3 residues: CATSSAEDRRNYGYTF. The CDR3 coding sequence is TGTGCCACCAGCAGTGCCGAGGACAGGCGTAACTATGGCTACACCTTC.

This clonotype was counted only a few times. CDR3 residues: CASKSEIGVAEAFF. CDR3 in DNA: TGTGCCAGCAAATCGGAAATAGGGGTGGCTGAAGCTTTCTTT. The rearrangement uses TRBV14 and TRBJ1-1; weak D call: TRBD1 (5 bases). Germline V gives CDR1 SGHDN, CDR2 FVKESK. CDR3 size: 14 residues. The V end was cut by 7 bases, the J end by 6 bases, with 18 bases between.

The chain uses TRBV6-6 and TRBJ1-5, with no clear D. Germline V gives CDR1 MNHNY, CDR2 SVGAGI (reference sequence). The length of the CDR3 is 13 residues. V dropped 2 bases and J dropped 11 bases, with 13 bases sitting between them. This CDR3 reads CASSYERTAAQHF. The CDR3 region has the DNA TGTGCCAGCAGTTACGAGCGAACCGCTGCCCAGCATTTT.

Notes on this clonotype: A much larger clone sits a single nucleotide away, making a read error possible. This sequence joins TRBV11-2 and TRBJ2-5; D is ambiguous. The CDR3 covers 13 residues. The germline V gene has CDR1 SGHAT and CDR2 FQNNGV. CDR3 coding DNA: TGTGCCAACAGCTTAGAACAGCAAGAGACCCAGTACTTC. This gives the protein CANSLEQQETQYF.

The chain links TRBV20-1 to TRBJ1-2; no reliable D call. V dropped 4 bases and J dropped 6 bases, with 21 bases sitting between them. The CDR3 runs to 15 residues. Looked up from germline, CDR1 is DFQATT and CDR2 is SNEGSKA (reference sequence). The CDR3 sequence: CSATLTEFRGNGYTF. The CDR3 DNA sequence: TGCAGTGCTACATTAACAGAATTCCGTGGCAATGGCTACACCTTC.

Worth noting for this clonotype: A much bigger clone sits one base away, suggesting this may be a read error. The chain combines TRBV2 with TRBJ1-2; possibly TRBD1 for D (6 bases). Trimming took off 6 bases at V and 2 bases at J, with 13 bases between the two ends. Germline V gene data show CDR1 as SNHLY and CDR2 as FYNNEI. The CDR3 spans 14 residues. CDR3 amino acids: CASRAGQQNYGYTF. CDR3 bases: TGTGCCAGCAGAGCCGGACAGCAGAACTATGGCTACACCTTC.

The rearrangement uses TRBV29-1 and TRBJ2-5; the D gene is possibly TRBD1 (6 bases). From germline, CDR1 is SQVTM and CDR2 ANQGSEA. This CDR3 spans 13 amino acids. The V and J ends lost 3 bases and 2 bases respectively, with 10 bases between them. CDR3 DNA sequence: TGCAGCGTTGACGGGACACAGCAAGAGACCCAGTACTTC. It is translated as CSVDGTQQETQYF. Full variable domain (missing parts from reference TRBV29-1 and TRBJ2-5): SAVISQKPSRDICQRGTSLTIQCQVDSQVTMMFWYRQQPGQSLTLIATANQGSEATYESGFVIDKFPISRPNLTFSTLTVSNMSPEDSSIYLCSVDGTQQETQYFGPGTRLLVL.

Only a few counts were recorded for this clonotype. The chain employs TRBV2 and TRBJ1-3, with D maybe TRBD1 (5 bases). The CDR3 contains 12 residues. The V end lost 3 bases, the J end lost 14 bases, and 14 bases lay between the germline ends. Germline CDR1 is SNHLY and CDR2 is FYNNEI. The CDR3 is CASSEDMQVVYF. CDR3 coding DNA: TGTGCCAGCAGTGAGGACATGCAGGTCGTATATTTT. The variable domain in full, completed from reference TRBV2 and TRBJ1-3, reads EPEVTQTPSHQVTQMGQEVILRCVPISNHLYFYWYRQILGQKVEFLVSFYNNEISEKSEIFDDQFSVERPDGSNFTLKIRSTKLEDSAMYFCASSEDMQVVYFGEGSWLTVV.

This clonotype showed up many times. V usage is TRBV7-8 and J usage is TRBJ2-5; unclear D gene. The germline V gene has CDR1 SGHVS and CDR2 FQNEAQ. The V gene lost 3 bases and the J gene lost 5 bases, with 13 bases spanning the gap. This CDR3 is 14 amino acids long. This CDR3 reads CASSFISETETQYF. CDR3 bases: TGTGCCAGCAGCTTCATTTCCGAAACCGAGACCCAGTACTTC.

In this sample, this clonotype turned up once. The CDR3 protein is CASSPLPPWSEKLFF. In DNA, the CDR3 is TGTGCCAGTAGTCCCCTACCGCCTTGGAGTGAAAAACTGTTTTTT. This chain uses TRBV19 with TRBJ1-4; D not certain. The germline gives CDR1 LNHDA, CDR2 SQIVND (reference sequence). This CDR3 has 15 amino acids. Trimming pared 5 bases from V and 7 bases from J, leaving 17 bases between. Full variable domain (outside the CDR3, taken from reference TRBV19 and TRBJ1-4): DGGITQSPKYLFRKEGQNVTLSCEQNLNHDAMYWYRQDPGQGLRLIYYSQIVNDFQKGDIAEGYSVSREKKESFPLTVTSAQKNPTAFYLCASSPLPPWSEKLFFGSGTQLSVL.

The rearrangement uses TRBV7-9 and TRBJ1-5; D gene ambiguous. Trimming removed 4 bases from V and 12 bases from J, with 10 bases in between. In germline, CDR1 is SEHNR, CDR2 FQNEAQ (reference sequence). The CDR3 contains 11 residues. In DNA, the CDR3 is TGTGCCAGCAGCTCGGGCGAGGTCCAGCATTTT. Protein sequence: CASSSGEVQHF.

In this sample, this clonotype turned up a few times. This sequence joins TRBV7-9 and TRBJ1-3; unclear D gene. V lost 2 bases to trimming and J lost 2 bases, with 7 bases between them. This CDR3 has 14 amino acids. Looked up from germline, CDR1 is SEHNR and CDR2 is FQNEAQ (reference sequence). The CDR3 bases are TGTGCCAGCAGCTTATATGCCCCTGGAAACACCATATATTTT. It codes for CASSLYAPGNTIYF.

On this clonotype itself: Mismatch with germline at one junction end may stem from a read error. The CDR3 sequence: CASSQDYSGGAYEQYF. The CDR3 region has the DNA TGCGCCAGCAGCCAAGACTATAGCGGGGGGGCCTACGAGCAGTACTTC. The chain couples TRBV7-2 to TRBJ2-7; 11 bases match TRBD2. The CDR3 loop spans 16 amino acids. The germline V gene encodes CDR1 SGHTA and CDR2 FQGNSA.

On this clonotype: The conserved final phenylalanine or tryptophan is absent from the CDR3, which likely points to a read error. This chain joins TRBV7-2 and TRBJ1-1, with unresolved D. Germline V CDR1 and CDR2: SGHTA, FQGNSA. Trimming pared 3 bases from V and 3 bases from J, leaving 20 bases between. The length of the CDR3 is 17 residues. The CDR3 spells CASSFPRLPARYTEAFL. CDR3 DNA sequence: TGTGCCAGCAGCTTCCCCCGCCTCCCCGCAAGGTACACTGAAGCTTTCCTT.

This clonotype appeared many times. The V gene is TRBV29-1, the J gene TRBJ2-5, with D perhaps TRBD1 or TRBD2 (5 bases each). Per the germline V gene, CDR1 is SQVTM and CDR2 is ANQGSEA. Trimming pared 7 bases from V and 5 bases from J, leaving 14 bases between. The CDR3 sequence is 12 residues long. CDR3 sequence (DNA): TGCAGCGGGGAGCAGGGATACGAGACCCAGTACTTC. This codes for CSGEQGYETQYF.

The rearrangement links TRBV2 to TRBJ2-7; D is uncertain. Germline V gene sequence: CDR1 SNHLY, CDR2 FYNNEI. V was clipped by 6 bases and J by 3 bases, with 12 bases between them. This CDR3 is 13 amino acids long. CDR3 protein: CASSQETVYEQYF. CDR3 nucleotide sequence: TGTGCCAGCAGCCAAGAAACAGTCTACGAGCAGTACTTC.

This clonotype has a count of ten or more. The CDR3 loop is CASSRDSSGETQYF. The CDR3 nucleotides are TGTGCCAGCAGTAGAGACAGCTCAGGGGAGACCCAGTACTTC. The rearrangement joins TRBV6-5 to TRBJ2-5; perhaps TRBD1 as D (5 bases). The length of the CDR3 is 14 residues. Germline V gives CDR1 MNHEY, CDR2 SVGAGI. V lost 5 bases and J 5 bases, leaving 15 bases between the germline ends.

The chain uses TRBV6-2 or TRBV6-3 and TRBJ2-5; 7 positions agree with TRBD1. TRBJ2-7 matches the DNA end more closely, so the J call is doubtful. Per germline, CDR1 MNHEY and CDR2 SVGEGT. This CDR3 region has 17 residues. In DNA form, the CDR3 reads TGTGCCAGCACCTCCCCATTGGGTCGGACAGGATCCTACGAGCAGTACTTC. It translates to CASTSPLGRTGSYEQYF.

Details on this clonotype: A much larger clone differs from this one at a single base, so this may be a read error. This rearrangement joins TRBV7-2 to TRBJ1-1; D is perhaps TRBD1 (6 bases). CDR3 length equals 13 residues. In germline, CDR1 is SGHTA, CDR2 FQGNSA. This CDR3 is CDSSPLRGTEAFF. The CDR3, as DNA: TGTGACAGCAGCCCTCTCAGGGGCACTGAAGCTTTCTTT.

This clonotype was picked up a small number of times. The chain employs TRBV7-9 and TRBJ1-6; maybe TRBD1 (5 bases). Deletions cut 6 bases from V and 5 bases from J, with 14 bases between. Germline V gives CDR1 SEHNR, CDR2 FQNEAQ (reference sequence). The CDR3 spans 15 residues. CDR3 in amino acids: CASSYRGINNSPLHF. The CDR3 bases are TGTGCCAGCAGTTACCGGGGCATCAATAATTCACCCCTCCACTTT.

This clonotype appeared many times. The rearrangement uses TRBV24-1 and TRBJ1-5; 12 nucleotides match TRBD1. CDR1 and CDR2 from the germline V gene are KGHDR and SFDVKD. The V gene end was trimmed by 8 bases and the J gene end by 0 bases; junction bases not matched to a gene: 10. The CDR3 is 18 residues long. Written as DNA, the CDR3 is TGTGCCACCAAACCCGGGACAGGGGGCCCTAATAGCAATCAGCCCCAGCATTTT. Its protein is CATKPGTGGPNSNQPQHF.

This sequence joins TRBV2 and TRBJ2-7; D is unresolved. Germline V CDR1 and CDR2: SNHLY, FYNNEI. Deletions cut 5 bases from V and 0 bases from J, with 14 bases between. This CDR3 is 15 amino acids long. The CDR3 region is CASSPSQSDSYEQYF. DNA for the CDR3: TGTGCCAGCAGTCCCTCGCAGAGCGACTCCTACGAGCAGTACTTC.

This clonotype was found a few times. The chain combines TRBV30 with TRBJ1-6, with a possible D match to TRBD1 (6 bases). There are 14 residues in the CDR3. CDR1 is GTSNPN and CDR2 is SVGIG in the germline V gene (reference sequence). Trimming shortened V by 2 bases and J by 4 bases, and 9 bases separated the two germline ends. Here the CDR3 DNA reads TGTGCCTGGAGTTCGGGACAATATAATTCACCCCTCCACTTT. Protein product: CAWSSGQYNSPLHF.